Listed here are 2 T cell receptor beta chains from one sample, sequenced in a study of blood T cell repertoires in COVID-19. Clones were sequenced by immunoSEQ multiplex PCR, and TCRdb holds only the in-frame ones, with some missing. The sample lists about 140,000 clones, over 75% seen once, with 3% to 4.5% in the top ten. Sequencing was done on a sample of PBMCs or T cells enriched from blood (not recorded which). The source of these receptors is a man in his forties or fifties in a cohort exposed to, infected with or recovered from COVID-19 (not recorded which).

The chain employs TRBV7-9 and TRBJ2-2, with a possible D match to TRBD1 (5 bases). The germline CDR1 and CDR2 sequences are SEHNR and FQNEAQ (reference sequence). This CDR3 is built from 13 residues. V gave up 5 bases and J gave up 6 bases, with 10 bases separating them. The CDR3 sequence is CASSGLGPGELFF. The CDR3 nucleotides are TGTGCCAGCAGCGGGCTGGGGCCCGGGGAGCTGTTTTTT.

This rearrangement joins TRBV5-4 to TRBJ2-1; 10 bases are shared with TRBD1. V trimming: 4 bases; J trimming: 5 bases; junction bases outside the gene matches: 6. The CDR3 consists of 15 residues. Germline V gene sequence: CDR1 SGHNT, CDR2 YYREEE (reference sequence). As DNA, the CDR3 is TGTGCCAGCAGCGTGATTGGACAGGGGGACAATGAGCAGTTCTTC. Translating gives CASSVIGQGDNEQFF.